The rows below give T cell receptor beta chains drawn from one sample of a study of blood T cell repertoires in COVID-19. Using immunoSEQ multiplex PCR, the repertoire was profiled, and TCRdb retains in-frame clones only, with some absent. Among 80,000 to 95,000 clones listed, 85% were seen once. Material for sequencing was peripheral blood. These receptor sequences come from a man older than 75 with acute or convalescent COVID-19. Each CDR3 is given with its conserved first and last residue. D genes are given only for firm matches. Size is stated for part of the rows, as once, few or many counts, or as a class when the clone is expanded.

>NA|TRBD1|TRBJ2-7|TRBV28
CASSSGQFVEQYF
TGTGCCAGCAGTTCGGGACAGTTCGTCGAGCAGTACTTC
>NA|TRBD2|TRBJ2-7|TRBV5-4
CASSLPRGRNGYEQYF
TGTGCCAGCAGTCTCCCCCGCGGGAGAAATGGCTACGAGCAGTACTTC
>once|NA|TRBJ1-1|TRBV5-5
CASSRDRFEAFF
TGTGCCAGCAGCCGCGACAGGTTTGAAGCTTTCTTT
>NA|TRBD2|TRBJ2-1|TRBV6-6
CASSPGGAGSNEQFF
TGTGCCAGCAGTCCGGGGGGGGCTGGGAGCAATGAGCAGTTCTTC
>NA|TRBD1|TRBJ1-3|TRBV10-3
CANSLAGTGSSGNTIYF
TGTGCCAACAGCCTTGCCGGGACAGGGTCTTCCGGAAACACCATATATTTT
>NA|NA|TRBJ1-1|TRBV19
CASSRYRASEAFF
TGTGCCAGTAGTCGTTACAGGGCGTCTGAAGCTTTCTTT
>NA|NA|TRBJ2-3|TRBV20-1
CSAALTDTQYF
TGCAGTGCCGCACTCACAGATACGCAGTATTTT
>NA|NA|TRBJ1-1|TRBV7-9
CASSPDGYGQGNTEAFF
TGTGCCAGCAGCCCGGATGGCTATGGCCAGGGGAACACTGAAGCTTTCTTT
>NA|TRBD1|TRBJ2-7|TRBV29-1
CSVIQGGTYEQYF
TGCAGCGTTATACAGGGGGGAACGTACGAGCAGTACTTC
>NA|TRBD1|TRBJ2-3|TRBV7-7
CASSLVWGQGTDTQYF
TGTGCTAGCAGCTTAGTTTGGGGACAGGGCACAGATACGCAGTATTTT
>NA|NA|TRBJ1-1|TRBV7-6
CASSRGVKNTEAFF
TGTGCCAGCAGCCGGGGGGTCAAGAACACTGAAGCTTTCTTT
>NA|TRBD2|TRBJ2-1|TRBV9
CASSVEAGGAYNEQFF
TGTGCCAGCAGCGTAGAGGCGGGAGGGGCCTACAATGAGCAGTTCTTC
>NA|NA|TRBJ1-5|TRBV30
CAEGEHYSNQPQHF
TGTGCTGAAGGGGAACATTATAGCAATCAGCCCCAGCATTTT
>NA|NA|TRBJ2-6|TRBV10-3
CAGRGSGANVLTF
TGTGCCGGCAGAGGGTCTGGGGCCAACGTCCTGACTTTC
>NA|TRBD2|TRBJ2-7|TRBV28
CASSAMRAGIRYEQYF
TGTGCCAGCAGTGCCATGAGAGCGGGAATTAGGTACGAGCAGTACTTC
>NA|NA|TRBJ2-5|TRBV14
CASSYRFGSGGQETQYF
TGTGCCAGCAGCTATAGATTTGGTAGCGGTGGCCAAGAGACCCAGTACTTC
>NA|TRBD1|TRBJ2-4|TRBV9
CASSRGDRGRRVGNIQYF
TGTGCCAGCAGCCGGGGGGACAGGGGGCGGAGAGTGGGAAACATTCAGTACTTC
>NA|NA|TRBJ2-3|TRBV27
CASSLSEQGWNTQYF
TGTGCCAGCAGTTTATCGGAACAGGGTTGGAATACGCAGTATTTT
>NA|TRBD1|TRBJ1-2|TRBV28
CASSFEGTGGTRRGYTF
TGTGCCAGCAGTTTTGAGGGGACAGGGGGCACCAGAAGAGGCTACACCTTC
>NA|TRBD2|TRBJ2-1|TRBV24-1
CATSKTRAGGPDEQFF
TGTGCCACCAGTAAGACAAGAGCGGGAGGGCCGGATGAGCAGTTCTTC
>once|NA|TRBJ1-5|TRBV2
CASREQEQPQHF
TGTGCCAGCAGAGAACAGGAACAGCCCCAGCATTTT
>NA|NA|TRBJ2-3|TRBV2
CASSGLAGSTDTQYF
TGTGCCAGCAGCGGACTGGCGGGGAGCACAGATACGCAGTATTTT
>NA|TRBD1|TRBJ1-5|TRBV6-6
CASSSPRTGSQPQHF
TGTGCCAGCAGTTCACCCCGGACAGGGTCGCAGCCCCAGCATTTT
>NA|NA|TRBJ1-5|TRBV6-2/TRBV6-3
CASSYGGNQPQHF
TGTGCCAGCAGTTACGGGGGGAATCAGCCCCAGCATTTT
>NA|TRBD1|TRBJ2-7|TRBV14
CASSLQGRQYF
TGTGCCAGCAGCTTACAGGGGCGTCAGTACTTC
>NA|NA|TRBJ2-1|TRBV27
CASNRVDSTRSYNEQFF
TGTGCCAGCAATCGGGTAGACAGCACACGCTCCTACAATGAGCAGTTCTTC
>NA|NA|TRBJ2-7|TRBV19
CASSIGGRTYEQYF
TGTGCCAGTAGTATAGGCGGCAGAACCTACGAGCAGTACTTC
>NA|NA|TRBJ2-2|TRBV10-3
CAITPGYDTGELFF
TGTGCCATCACTCCGGGATATGACACCGGGGAGCTGTTTTTT
>NA|TRBD2|TRBJ2-7|TRBV28
CASSWLAAYEQYF
TGTGCCAGCAGTTGGCTAGCGGCCTACGAGCAGTACTTC
>NA|TRBD2|TRBJ2-1|TRBV28
CASSPAAGAGNEQFF
TGTGCCAGCAGTCCAGCAGCGGGAGCGGGTAATGAGCAGTTCTTC
>NA|TRBD2|TRBJ2-1|TRBV27
CASSLTGGPSNEQFF
TGTGCCAGCAGTTTAACGGGAGGGCCTTCCAATGAGCAGTTCTTC
>NA|NA|TRBJ1-2|TRBV4-2
CASSRTADSANYGYTF
TGTGCCAGCAGCCGGACAGCCGATTCAGCTAACTATGGCTACACCTTC
>NA|TRBD2|TRBJ2-1|TRBV11-3
CASSHHREENEQFF
TGTGCCAGCAGCCACCACCGGGAGGAAAATGAGCAGTTCTTC
>few|TRBD2|TRBJ2-1|TRBV7-7
CAVGLRTSGRAISYNEQFF
TGTGCTGTGGGCTTGAGGACTAGCGGGAGGGCCATCTCCTACAATGAGCAGTTCTTC
>NA|TRBD1|TRBJ2-7|TRBV6-5
CASSYSPQGAPYEQYF
TGTGCCAGCAGTTACTCCCCCCAGGGGGCCCCCTACGAGCAGTACTTC
>NA|NA|TRBJ2-5|TRBV6-1
CASSDASAYQETQYF
TGTGCCAGCAGTGATGCTAGCGCTTACCAAGAGACCCAGTACTTC
>NA|NA|TRBJ2-5|TRBV27
CASSRGIGETQYF
TGTGCCAGCAGTAGGGGCATCGGAGAGACCCAGTACTTC
>NA|NA|TRBJ1-5|TRBV5-6
CASSLAGGTGPQHF
TGTGCCAGCAGCTTGGCCGGGGGTACGGGGCCCCAGCATTTT
>NA|NA|TRBJ1-1|TRBV9
CASSVVGLGTEAFF
TGTGCCAGCAGCGTAGTAGGACTTGGCACTGAAGCTTTCTTT
>NA|TRBD2|TRBJ2-1|TRBV11-2
CASSGLAGFTGNEQFF
TGTGCCAGCAGTGGCCTAGCGGGGTTCACGGGGAATGAGCAGTTCTTC
>once|NA|TRBJ1-2|TRBV3-1/TRBV3-2
CASSQDGNRYGYTF
TGTGCCAGCAGCCAAGATGGGAACAGGTATGGCTACACCTTC
>NA|TRBD1|TRBJ1-5|TRBV6-5
CASSPGQGTQPQHF
TGTGCCAGCAGTCCCGGACAGGGCACTCAGCCCCAGCATTTT
>NA|NA|TRBJ1-2|TRBV28
CASSFSSYGYTF
TGTGCCAGCAGTTTTAGCTCGTATGGCTACACCTTC
>NA|TRBD1|TRBJ2-5|TRBV7-3
CASSLSTGAMETQYF
TGTGCCAGCAGCTTATCGACAGGGGCTATGGAGACCCAGTACTTC
>NA|TRBD1|TRBJ1-1|TRBV5-6
CASSFTGTGATEAFF
TGTGCCAGCAGCTTCACCGGGACAGGGGCCACTGAAGCTTTCTTT
>NA|TRBD1|TRBJ1-1|TRBV29-1
CSALTGGVAEAFF
TGCAGCGCCCTGACAGGGGGGGTGGCTGAAGCTTTCTTT
>NA|TRBD1|TRBJ2-3|TRBV24-1
CATSDFPGTGNTDTQYF
TGTGCCACCAGTGATTTCCCCGGGACAGGGAACACAGATACGCAGTATTTT
>NA|NA|TRBJ1-1|TRBV28
CASSRGLNTEAFF
TGTGCCAGCAGTAGAGGGTTGAACACTGAAGCTTTCTTT
>NA|NA|TRBJ1-5|TRBV19
CASSLFATQSNQPQHF
TGTGCCAGTTCCTTGTTCGCGACACAAAGCAATCAGCCCCAGCATTTT
>NA|TRBD1|TRBJ1-2|TRBV28
CASSTGTGTYGYTF
TGTGCCAGCAGTACCGGGACAGGGACCTATGGCTACACCTTC
>NA|NA|TRBJ1-6|TRBV11-2
CASSLIGSSYNSPLHF
TGTGCCAGCAGCTTAATCGGGAGCTCCTATAATTCACCCCTCCACTTT
>NA|TRBD1|TRBJ2-7|TRBV7-3
CASSPGTGEQYF
TGTGCCAGCAGCCCCGGGACAGGGGAGCAGTACTTC
>NA|NA|TRBJ1-4|TRBV19
CASSNYYGQRREKLFF
TGTGCCAGTAGTAACTATTACGGCCAAAGGAGGGAAAAACTGTTTTTT
>NA|TRBD2|TRBJ2-1|TRBV7-8
CASSLRTSGRDSYNEQFF
TGTGCCAGCAGCTTACGGACTAGCGGGAGAGACTCCTACAATGAGCAGTTCTTC